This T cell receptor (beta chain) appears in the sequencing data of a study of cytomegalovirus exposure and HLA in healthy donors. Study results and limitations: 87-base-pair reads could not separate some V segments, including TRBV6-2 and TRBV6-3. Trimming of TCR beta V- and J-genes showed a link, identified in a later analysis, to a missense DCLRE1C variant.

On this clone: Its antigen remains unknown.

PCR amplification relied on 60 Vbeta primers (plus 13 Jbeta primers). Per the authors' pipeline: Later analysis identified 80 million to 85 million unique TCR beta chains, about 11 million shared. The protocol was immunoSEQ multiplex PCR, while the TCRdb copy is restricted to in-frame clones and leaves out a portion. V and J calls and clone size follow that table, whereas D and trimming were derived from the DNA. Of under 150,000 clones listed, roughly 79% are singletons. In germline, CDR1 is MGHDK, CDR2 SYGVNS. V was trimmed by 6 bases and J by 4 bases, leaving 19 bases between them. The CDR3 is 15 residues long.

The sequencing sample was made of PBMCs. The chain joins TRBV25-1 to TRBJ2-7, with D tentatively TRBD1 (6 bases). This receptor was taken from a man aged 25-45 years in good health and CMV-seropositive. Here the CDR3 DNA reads TGTGCCAGCAGGGAGTCTGGACAGAGCACATACGAGCAGTACTTC. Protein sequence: CASRESGQSTYEQYF.